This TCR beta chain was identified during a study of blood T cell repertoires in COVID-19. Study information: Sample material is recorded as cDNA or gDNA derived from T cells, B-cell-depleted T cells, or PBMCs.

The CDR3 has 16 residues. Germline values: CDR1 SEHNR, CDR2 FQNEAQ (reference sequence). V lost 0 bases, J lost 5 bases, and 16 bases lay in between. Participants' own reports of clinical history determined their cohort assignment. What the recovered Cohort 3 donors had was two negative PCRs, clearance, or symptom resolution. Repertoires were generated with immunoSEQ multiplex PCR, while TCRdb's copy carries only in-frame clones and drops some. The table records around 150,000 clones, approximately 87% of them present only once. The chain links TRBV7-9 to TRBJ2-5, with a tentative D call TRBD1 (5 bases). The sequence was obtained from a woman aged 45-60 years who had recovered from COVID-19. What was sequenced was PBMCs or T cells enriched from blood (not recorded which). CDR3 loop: CASSLAGQGVGETQYF. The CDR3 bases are TGTGCCAGCAGCTTAGCAGGGCAAGGGGTCGGGGAGACCCAGTACTTC.